The 31 T cell receptor beta chains presented below share a single source sample, sequenced in a study of T cell responses to AZD1222 COVID-19 vaccine. Sequencing used immunoSEQ multiplex PCR; TCRdb keeps in-frame clones, though not all of them. The sample holds around 150,000 clones, roughly 94% seen once. The source was peripheral blood, collected 28 days after the second AZD1222 dose. These receptor sequences come from an adult who received the AZD1222 COVID-19 vaccine.

This sequence joins TRBV7-2 and TRBJ1-1; D unclear. Trimming removed 0 bases from V and 8 bases from J, with 10 bases in between. The CDR3 length is 13 residues. From germline, CDR1 is SGHTA and CDR2 FQGNSA. The DNA for the CDR3 is TGTGCCAGCAGCTTAGCGCCAGGCGGAGAAGCTTTCTTT. Translation: CASSLAPGGEAFF.

This clone has a single count. The chain carries TRBV7-9 and TRBJ1-1; maybe TRBD1 (6 bases). The CDR3 spans 15 residues. The germline gives CDR1 SEHNR, CDR2 FQNEAQ (reference sequence). Trimming removed 2 bases from V and 5 bases from J, with 15 bases in between. In nucleotides, the CDR3 is TGTGCCAGCAGCTTATCGACAGGAGCGGCGACTGAAGCTTTCTTT. Residues: CASSLSTGAATEAFF.

The V and J genes are TRBV6-5 and TRBJ1-2, with D tentatively TRBD1 (6 bases). There are 13 residues in the CDR3. Germline values: CDR1 MNHEY, CDR2 SVGAGI. V dropped 5 bases and J dropped 6 bases, with 13 bases sitting between them. In DNA form, the CDR3 reads TGTGCCAGCAGTCATACAGGGATGAATGGCTACACCTTC. Protein product: CASSHTGMNGYTF.

The V call is TRBV5-6, the J call TRBJ1-2; no clear D. The CDR3 consists of 14 residues. The V end was cut by 1 base, the J end by 1 base, with 8 bases between. The germline gives CDR1 SGHDT, CDR2 YYEEEE. Here the CDR3 reads CASSLSGVNYGYTF. CDR3 DNA sequence: TGTGCCAGCAGCTTGTCCGGGGTTAACTATGGCTACACCTTC.

This sequence joins TRBV19 and TRBJ1-2; TRBD1 might be the D (6 bases). CDR3 size: 19 residues. The germline V gene has CDR1 LNHDA and CDR2 SQIVND (reference sequence). V was shortened by 4 bases and J by 4 bases, with 28 bases between the two germline ends. This chain's CDR3 is CASSRGSFATGISRYGYTF. CDR3 coding DNA: TGTGCCAGTAGTAGGGGAAGCTTCGCGACAGGAATATCGCGCTATGGCTACACCTTC.

This sequence joins TRBV18 and TRBJ1-4; no clear D gene. Germline V gene lookup returns CDR1 KGHSH and CDR2 LQKENI. V lost 3 bases, J lost 5 bases, and 10 bases lay in between. The length of the CDR3 is 14 residues. The CDR3 DNA follows: TGTGCCAGCTCACCCCCCTACAGCAATGAAAAACTGTTTTTT. It is translated as CASSPPYSNEKLFF.

V and J are TRBV10-3 and TRBJ1-2, with D tentatively TRBD1 (5 bases). CDR1 is ENHRY and CDR2 is SYGVKD in the germline V gene. This CDR3 contains 16 residues. With 5 bases removed from V and 8 bases from J, the gap between germline ends came to 24 bases. The CDR3 sequence is CAISPGTLRVQGGYTF. CDR3 DNA: TGTGCCATCAGTCCCGGGACCCTCCGTGTTCAAGGAGGCTACACCTTC.

This chain uses TRBV11-2 with TRBJ2-3, with D possibly TRBD1 on 6 matching bases. The CDR3 totals 12 residues. V was clipped by 5 bases and J by 5 bases, with 8 bases between them. Germline CDR1 SGHAT, CDR2 FQNNGV. In DNA, the CDR3 is TGTGCCAGCAGCATCAGGGGAGATACGCAGTATTTT. It is translated as CASSIRGDTQYF.

This clone has just a few counts. This rearrangement joins TRBV6-5 to TRBJ2-5; D possibly uses TRBD1 or TRBD2 (6 bases each). This CDR3 contains 14 residues. Germline V lookup: CDR1 MNHEY, CDR2 SVGAGI. The V and J ends lost 1 base and 5 bases respectively, with 11 bases between them. DNA for the CDR3: TGTGCCAGCAGTTACTTCGGGGGCAGGGAGACCCAGTACTTC. This encodes CASSYFGGRETQYF.

The CDR3 is CASSWRVDLGSTEAFF. CDR3 sequence (DNA): TGCGCCAGCAGCTGGCGGGTGGACTTAGGAAGCACTGAAGCTTTCTTT. The chain has TRBV5-1 and TRBJ1-1; D not certain. The CDR3 spans 16 residues. CDR1 and CDR2 (germline): SGHRS, YFSETQ. V was cut by 3 bases and J by 4 bases, with 19 bases left in between.

This chain uses TRBV9 with TRBJ2-3; D might be TRBD2 (6 bases). V lost 1 base, J lost 7 bases, and 16 bases lay in between. Germline loops: CDR1 SGDLS, CDR2 YYNGEE. CDR3 length equals 15 residues. CDR3: CASSVIPGGLNTQYF. The CDR3 coding sequence is TGTGCCAGCAGCGTAATCCCCGGGGGTCTGAATACGCAGTATTTT.

The rearrangement joins TRBV21-1 to TRBJ2-3. TRBV21-1 is marked as a pseudogene. The CDR3 is 14 residues long. The CDR3 region is CASNPGRFTDTQYF. As DNA, the CDR3 is TGTGCCAGCAACCCTGGGCGGTTCACAGATACGCAGTATTTT.

The CDR3: CASSPPGLAGHTQYF. Here the CDR3 DNA reads TGTGCCAGCAGCCCCCCGGGACTAGCGGGGCATACGCAGTATTTT. The chain joins TRBV3-1 (or the pseudogene TRBV3-2) to TRBJ2-3; 13 nucleotides match TRBD2. Trimming took 4 bases from V and 7 from J; bases not matched to a gene: 5. The CDR3 extends over 15 amino acids. CDR1 and CDR2 from the germline V gene are LGHDT and YNNKEL (reference sequence).

This clone was picked up a small number of times. V is TRBV6-5 and J is TRBJ2-7; 10 nucleotides agree with TRBD1. The V gene end was trimmed by 2 bases and the J gene end by 2 bases; junction bases not matched to a gene: 3. The CDR3 spans 15 residues. Germline V gene lookup returns CDR1 MNHEY and CDR2 SVGAGI. This CDR3 is CASSYRGQGTYEQYF. The CDR3 DNA reads TGTGCCAGCAGTTACAGGGGACAGGGGACCTACGAGCAGTACTTC.

The chain is built from TRBV2 and TRBJ1-5; D is undetermined. The V gene lost 1 base and the J gene lost 7 bases, with 14 bases spanning the gap. The CDR3 totals 15 residues. The V gene's germline CDR1 is SNHLY and CDR2 FYNNEI. The chain's CDR3 is CASSEVQLSWQPQHF. In DNA form, the CDR3 reads TGTGCCAGCAGTGAAGTCCAGCTGTCTTGGCAGCCCCAGCATTTT.

The chain carries TRBV5-8 and TRBJ2-2, with D perhaps being TRBD1 or TRBD2 (5 bases each). Deletions cut 4 bases from V and 6 bases from J, with 22 bases between. The CDR3 loop spans 17 amino acids. The germline V gene encodes CDR1 SGHTS and CDR2 YDEGEE. As DNA, the CDR3 is TGTGCCAGCAGCGTCTCGGTACACGGGGCGTTCGCCGGGGAGCTGTTTTTT. Amino acids: CASSVSVHGAFAGELFF. Filled out from reference TRBV5-8 and TRBJ2-2, the complete variable domain reads EAGVTQSPTHLIKTRGQQATLRCSPISGHTSVYWYQQALGLGLQFLLWYDEGEERNRGNFPPRFSGRQFPNYSSELNVNALELEDSALYLCASSVSVHGAFAGELFFGEGSRLTVL.

The J gene is TRBJ2-7, the V gene TRBV6-6; the D is unclear. Trimming took 4 bases from V and 5 from J, leaving 9 bases between them. Germline loops: CDR1 MNHNY, CDR2 SVGAGI (reference sequence). There are 12 residues in the CDR3. CDR3 DNA sequence: TGTGCCAGCAGTTCCACTATGGACGAGCAGTACTTC. This gives the protein CASSSTMDEQYF.

In regard to this clone: One junction end does not reproduce the germline sequence, and a read error may be involved. J is TRBJ2-1 and V is TRBV12-3 or TRBV12-4, with TRBD2 as a possible D gene (6 bases). The CDR3 extends over 12 amino acids. In nucleotides, the CDR3 is TGTGCCAGCAGTTTACGGGGACTGGGGGTGCTCTTC. Its translation: CASSLRGLGVLF.

J is TRBJ2-5 and V is TRBV18, with D perhaps matching TRBD2 (6 bases). V lost 3 bases and J lost 0, with 11 bases in between. The CDR3 has 15 residues. Germline CDR1 reads KGHSH; CDR2 reads LQKENI. DNA of the CDR3: TGTGCCAGCTCACCCCGGGCGGGGTACCAAGAGACCCAGTACTTC. Protein: CASSPRAGYQETQYF. Combining the CDR3 with reference TRBV18 and TRBJ2-5 gives the whole variable domain NAGVMQNPRHLVRRRGQEARLRCSPMKGHSHVYWYRQLPEEGLKFMVYLQKENIIDESGMPKERFSAEFPKEGPSILRIQQVVRGDSAAYFCASSPRAGYQETQYFGPGTRLLVL.

CDR3: CASSYRGDRGPNEQFF. DNA of the CDR3: TGTGCCAGCAGCTACCGCGGTGACAGGGGGCCCAATGAGCAGTTCTTC. The rearrangement joins TRBV7-3 to TRBJ2-1; TRBD1 matches 10 bases. In germline, CDR1 is SGHTA, CDR2 FQGTGA. V lost 4 bases to trimming and J lost 6 bases; unmatched junction nucleotides: 9. This CDR3 contains 16 residues.

This clone was found once. The chain combines TRBV7-9 with TRBJ1-1; no clear D. Trimming cost V 6 bases and J 1 base, with 18 bases left between them. Germline lookup yields CDR1 SEHNR and CDR2 FQNEAQ (reference sequence). This CDR3 contains 16 residues. CDR3 sequence: CASSGPRPEGNTEAFF. The CDR3 bases are TGTGCCAGCAGTGGACCACGACCCGAGGGGAACACTGAAGCTTTCTTT.

This chain links TRBV5-1 with TRBJ2-7; no definite D call. Germline V gene sequence: CDR1 SGHRS, CDR2 YFSETQ. CDR3 size: 14 residues. The ends were cut back, 2 bases at V and 2 bases at J, with 11 bases in the middle. The CDR3 reads CASSLVGRTYEQYF. CDR3 bases: TGCGCCAGCAGCTTAGTAGGCCGGACCTACGAGCAGTACTTC. The whole variable domain, remainder taken from reference TRBV5-1 and TRBJ2-7, is KAGVTQTPRYLIKTRGQQVTLSCSPISGHRSVSWYQQTPGQGLQFLFEYFSETQRNKGNFPGRFSGRQFSNSRSEMNVSTLELGDSALYLCASSLVGRTYEQYFGPGTRLTVT.

DNA for the CDR3: TGTGCCAGCAGCGCCGACAGGGTCTATGGCTACACCTTC. Its translation is CASSADRVYGYTF. The V and J genes are TRBV7-2 and TRBJ1-2, with 7 bases that match TRBD1. CDR3 length: 13 amino acids. V trimming: 5 bases; J trimming: 4 bases; junction bases outside the gene matches: 4. From germline, CDR1 is SGHTA and CDR2 FQGNSA. Full variable domain (outside the CDR3, taken from reference TRBV7-2 and TRBJ1-2): GAGVSQSPSNKVTEKGKDVELRCDPISGHTALYWYRQSLGQGLEFLIYFQGNSAPDKSGLPSDRFSAERTGGSVSTLTIQRTQQEDSAVYLCASSADRVYGYTFGSGTRLTVV.

This chain uses TRBV7-9 with TRBJ2-1; no clear D. Germline CDR1 is SEHNR and CDR2 is FQNEAQ (reference sequence). There are 13 residues in the CDR3. The germline V and J ends were trimmed by 6 bases and 8 bases, with 14 bases remaining between them. CDR3 in amino acids: CASSRTDVHEQFF. The CDR3 nucleotides are TGTGCCAGCAGTCGCACAGACGTCCATGAGCAGTTCTTC.

The chain uses TRBV3-1 (or the pseudogene TRBV3-2) and TRBJ1-1; TRBD1 aligns across 9 bases. V lost 5 bases, J lost 5 bases, and 3 bases stayed unmatched. Germline V lookup: CDR1 LGHDT, CDR2 YNNKEL (reference sequence). The CDR3 has 13 residues. The CDR3 bases are TGTGCCAGCAGCGGGGACAGGGAGACTGAAGCTTTCTTT. Its protein product is CASSGDRETEAFF.

The V call is TRBV6-2 or TRBV6-3, the J call TRBJ2-1, with TRBD2 identical over 11 bases. The V gene end was trimmed by 5 bases and the J gene end by 5 bases; junction bases not matched to a gene: 5. CDR3 length equals 15 residues. In germline, CDR1 is MNHEY, CDR2 SVGEGT. CDR3 loop: CASSRLAGRHNEQFF. DNA for the CDR3: TGTGCCAGCAGTAGACTAGCGGGGCGCCACAATGAGCAGTTCTTC.

CDR3 nucleotide sequence: TGTGCCAGCACAGGGTCTAACTATGGCTACACCTTC. Its protein product is CASTGSNYGYTF. The chain uses TRBV7-9 and TRBJ1-2, with D possibly matching TRBD1 (5 bases). V was clipped by 7 bases and J by 0 bases, with 6 bases between them. The CDR3 spans 12 residues. Germline assignment: CDR1 SEHNR and CDR2 FQNEAQ (reference sequence).

J is TRBJ1-4 and V is TRBV30; no clear D. Germline V gene data show CDR1 as GTSNPN and CDR2 as SVGIG (reference sequence). Trimming pared 5 bases from V and 10 bases from J, leaving 14 bases between. This CDR3 region has 12 residues. In DNA, the CDR3 is TGTGCCTGGGGATTATCCGGAGGAAAACTGTTTTTT. Protein product: CAWGLSGGKLFF.

The V and J genes are TRBV9 and TRBJ2-7; 7 bases map to TRBD1. The CDR3 spans 16 residues. V trimming: 4 bases; J trimming: 3 bases; junction bases outside the gene matches: 13. Germline CDR1 and CDR2: SGDLS and YYNGEE. Written as DNA, the CDR3 is TGTGCCAGCAGCCCCCTAACAGGGGCACCCTTCTACGAGCAGTACTTC. Its protein product is CASSPLTGAPFYEQYF.

The J gene is TRBJ1-5, the V gene TRBV15, with TRBD1 identical over 7 bases. Germline V gene data show CDR1 as LNHNV and CDR2 as YYDKDF (reference sequence). The trim removed 3 bases at V and 4 bases at J, leaving 6 bases unmatched. The CDR3 has 15 residues. CDR3 in DNA: TGTGCCACCAGCAGGGTGGGGGACAGAAATCAGCCCCAGCATTTT. This codes for CATSRVGDRNQPQHF. The entire variable domain, with the rest obtained from reference TRBV15 and TRBJ1-5, is as follows: DAMVIQNPRYQVTQFGKPVTLSCSQTLNHNVMYWYQQKSSQAPKLLFHYYDKDFNNEADTPDNFQSRRPNTSFCFLDIRSPGLGDTAMYLCATSRVGDRNQPQHFGDGTRLSIL.

Only one count was recorded for this clone. V usage is TRBV10-3 and J usage is TRBJ2-5; D remains unclear. The CDR3 is 12 amino acids. Trimming removed 8 bases from V and 7 bases from J, with 14 bases in between. Germline V lookup: CDR1 ENHRY, CDR2 SYGVKD. Written as DNA, the CDR3 is TGTGCCATCGGGGTTGCCCTAGGGACCCAGTACTTC. Translating it yields CAIGVALGTQYF.